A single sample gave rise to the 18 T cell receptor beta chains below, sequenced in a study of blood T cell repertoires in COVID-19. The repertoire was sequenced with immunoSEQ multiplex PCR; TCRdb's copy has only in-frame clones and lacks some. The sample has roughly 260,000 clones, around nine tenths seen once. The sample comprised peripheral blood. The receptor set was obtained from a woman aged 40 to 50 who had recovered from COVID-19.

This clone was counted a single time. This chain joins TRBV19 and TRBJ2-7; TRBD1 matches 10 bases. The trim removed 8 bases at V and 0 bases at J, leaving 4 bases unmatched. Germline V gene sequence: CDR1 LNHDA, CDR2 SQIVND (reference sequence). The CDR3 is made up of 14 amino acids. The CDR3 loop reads CASGDRGHSYEQYF. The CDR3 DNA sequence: TGTGCCAGTGGAGACAGGGGGCACTCCTACGAGCAGTACTTC. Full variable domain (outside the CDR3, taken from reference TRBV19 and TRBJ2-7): DGGITQSPKYLFRKEGQNVTLSCEQNLNHDAMYWYRQDPGQGLRLIYYSQIVNDFQKGDIAEGYSVSREKKESFPLTVTSAQKNPTAFYLCASGDRGHSYEQYFGPGTRLTVT.

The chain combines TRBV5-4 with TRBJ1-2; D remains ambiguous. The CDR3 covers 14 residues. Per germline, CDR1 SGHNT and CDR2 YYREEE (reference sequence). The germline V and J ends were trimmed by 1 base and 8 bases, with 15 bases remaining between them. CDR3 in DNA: TGTGCCAGCAGCTTGTCACGGACTGTGGAGGGCTACACCTTC. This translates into CASSLSRTVEGYTF.

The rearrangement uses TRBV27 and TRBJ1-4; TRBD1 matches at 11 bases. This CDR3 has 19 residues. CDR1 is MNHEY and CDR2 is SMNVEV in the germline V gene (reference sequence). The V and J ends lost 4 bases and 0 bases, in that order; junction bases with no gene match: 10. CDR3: CASSYLDSDRGPTNEKLFF. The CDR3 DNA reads TGTGCCAGCAGTTACCTAGACTCGGACAGGGGGCCAACTAATGAAAAACTGTTTTTT.

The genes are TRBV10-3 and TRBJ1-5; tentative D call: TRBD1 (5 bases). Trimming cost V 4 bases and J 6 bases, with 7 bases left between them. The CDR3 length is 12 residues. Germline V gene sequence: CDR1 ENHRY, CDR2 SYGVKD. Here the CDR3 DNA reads TGTGCCATCAGTGGCGGGGGTCAGCCCCAGCATTTT. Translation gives CAISGGGQPQHF.

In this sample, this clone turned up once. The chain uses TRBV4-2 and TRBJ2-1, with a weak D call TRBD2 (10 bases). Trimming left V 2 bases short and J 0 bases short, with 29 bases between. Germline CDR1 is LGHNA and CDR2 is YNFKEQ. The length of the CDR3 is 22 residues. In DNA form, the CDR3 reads TGTGCCAGCAGCCAAAGGAACGGACAGGGGTGGACTAGCGGCAGCTCCTACAATGAGCAGTTCTTC. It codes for CASSQRNGQGWTSGSSYNEQFF.

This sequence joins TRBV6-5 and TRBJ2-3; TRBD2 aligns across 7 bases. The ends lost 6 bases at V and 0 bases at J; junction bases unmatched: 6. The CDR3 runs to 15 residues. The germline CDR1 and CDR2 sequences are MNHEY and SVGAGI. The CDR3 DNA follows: TGTGCCAGCAGCACGCCGGGACTAAGCACAGATACGCAGTATTTT. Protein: CASSTPGLSTDTQYF.

The CDR3 DNA follows: TGTGCCAGCACCAGAGGCTGGGGGCTTTACACCTTC. It encodes CASTRGWGLYTF. The chain uses TRBV3-1 (or the pseudogene TRBV3-2) and TRBJ1-2, with a weak D call TRBD1 (6 bases). The V end lost 7 bases, the J end lost 11 bases, and 17 bases lay between the germline ends. The CDR3 extends over 12 amino acids. The germline V gene has CDR1 LGHDT and CDR2 YNNKEL (reference sequence).

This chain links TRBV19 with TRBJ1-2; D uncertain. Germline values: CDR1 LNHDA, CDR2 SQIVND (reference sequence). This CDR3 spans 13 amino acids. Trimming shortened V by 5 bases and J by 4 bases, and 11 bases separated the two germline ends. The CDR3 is CASSLRQGYGYTF. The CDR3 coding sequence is TGTGCCAGTAGTCTAAGACAAGGCTATGGCTACACCTTC.

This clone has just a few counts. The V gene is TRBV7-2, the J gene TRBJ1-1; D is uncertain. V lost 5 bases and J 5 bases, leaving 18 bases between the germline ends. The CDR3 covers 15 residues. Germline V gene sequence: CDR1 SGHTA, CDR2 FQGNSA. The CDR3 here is CASSPHRLARTEAFF. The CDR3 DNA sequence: TGTGCCAGCAGCCCCCATCGATTGGCGAGGACTGAAGCTTTCTTT.

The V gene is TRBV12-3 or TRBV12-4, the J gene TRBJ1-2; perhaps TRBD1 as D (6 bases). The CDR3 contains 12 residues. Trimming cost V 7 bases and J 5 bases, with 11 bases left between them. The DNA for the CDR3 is TGTGCCAGCACCCGAAGGGGGTATGGCTACACCTTC. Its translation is CASTRRGYGYTF.

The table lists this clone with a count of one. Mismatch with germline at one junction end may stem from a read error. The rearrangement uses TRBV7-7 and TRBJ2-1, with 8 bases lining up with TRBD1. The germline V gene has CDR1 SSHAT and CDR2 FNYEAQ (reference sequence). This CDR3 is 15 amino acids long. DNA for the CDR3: TGTGCTAGCAGCTTAACCCGGGACAGGTTCAATGAGCAGTTCTTC. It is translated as CASSLTRDRFNEQFF.

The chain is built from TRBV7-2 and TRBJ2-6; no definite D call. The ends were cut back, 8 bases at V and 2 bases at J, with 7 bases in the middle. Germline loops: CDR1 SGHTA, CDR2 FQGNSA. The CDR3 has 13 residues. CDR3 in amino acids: CASSSAGANVLTF. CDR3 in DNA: TGTGCCAGCTCCTCGGCTGGGGCCAACGTCCTGACTTTC.

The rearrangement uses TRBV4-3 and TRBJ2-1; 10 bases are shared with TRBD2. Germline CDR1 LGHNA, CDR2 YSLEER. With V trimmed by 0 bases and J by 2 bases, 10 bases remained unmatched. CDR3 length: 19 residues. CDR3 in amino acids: CASSQDPLLAGAPYNEQFF. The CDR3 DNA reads TGCGCCAGCAGCCAAGATCCTTTGCTAGCGGGGGCCCCCTACAATGAGCAGTTCTTC.

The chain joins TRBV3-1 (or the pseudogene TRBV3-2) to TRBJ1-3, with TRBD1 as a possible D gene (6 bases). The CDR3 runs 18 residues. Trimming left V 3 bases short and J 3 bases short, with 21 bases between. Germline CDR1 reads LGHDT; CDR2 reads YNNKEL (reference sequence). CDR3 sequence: CASSHYHGYREDGNTIYF. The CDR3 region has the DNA TGTGCCAGCAGCCACTACCACGGTTACAGGGAAGATGGAAACACCATATATTTT.

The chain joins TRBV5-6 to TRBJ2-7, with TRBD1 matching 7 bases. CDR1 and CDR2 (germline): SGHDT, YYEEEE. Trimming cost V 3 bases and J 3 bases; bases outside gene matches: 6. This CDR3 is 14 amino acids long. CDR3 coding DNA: TGTGCCAGCAGCTGGGGACAGTTCTACTACGAGCAGTACTTC. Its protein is CASSWGQFYYEQYF.

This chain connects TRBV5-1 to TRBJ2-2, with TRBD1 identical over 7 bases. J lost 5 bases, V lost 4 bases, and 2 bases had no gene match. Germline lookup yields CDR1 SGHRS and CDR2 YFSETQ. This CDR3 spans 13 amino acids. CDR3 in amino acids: CASSTGQTGELFF. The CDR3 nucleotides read TGCGCCAGCAGCACGGGACAGACCGGGGAGCTGTTTTTT.

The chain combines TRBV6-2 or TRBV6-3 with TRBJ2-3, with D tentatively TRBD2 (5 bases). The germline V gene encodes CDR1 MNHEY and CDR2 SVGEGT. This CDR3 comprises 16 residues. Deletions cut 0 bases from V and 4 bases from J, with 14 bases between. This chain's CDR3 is CASSYSRVKMADTQYF. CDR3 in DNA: TGTGCCAGCAGTTACTCGCGGGTGAAAATGGCAGATACGCAGTATTTT.

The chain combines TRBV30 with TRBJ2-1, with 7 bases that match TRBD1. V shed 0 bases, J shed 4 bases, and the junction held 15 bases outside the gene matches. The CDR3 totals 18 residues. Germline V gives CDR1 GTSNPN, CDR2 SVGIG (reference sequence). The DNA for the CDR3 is TGTGCCTGGAGTGTAGGGGGCCAGGGGCGGCGTGGGTACAATGAGCAGTTCTTC. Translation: CAWSVGGQGRRGYNEQFF.